This T cell receptor (beta chain) was sequenced during a study of T cell responses to AZD1222 COVID-19 vaccine. Whole-study findings and limits: Repertoires were obtained solely post-peak T cell response. Only a handful of individuals given AZD1222 were seropositive at baseline. After two AZD1222 doses, spike-specific TCR breadth and depth rose versus day 0. At 160-218 and 743-854, vaccine-associated CD4 TCRs were dominant, and they spanned spike.

For this clone: Its specificity is unknown. Additional DNA sequences in this sample encode the identical CDR3.

Clones were read by immunoSEQ multiplex PCR, and TCRdb kept only the in-frame ones, dropping some. This sample has 200,000 or so clones, with approximately 93% found just once. This CDR3 has 14 residues. Germline CDR1 LNHDA, CDR2 SQIVND (reference sequence). Trimming stripped 1 base from V and 0 bases from J, with 4 bases between. This TCR came from an adult who received the AZD1222 COVID-19 vaccine. The input for sequencing was peripheral blood, taken 28 days after the second AZD1222 dose. This chain links TRBV19 with TRBJ1-3; D remains unclear. The CDR3 sequence: CASSIAGSGNTIYF. In DNA, the CDR3 is TGTGCCAGTAGTATAGCTGGCTCTGGAAACACCATATATTTT.